This is a list of T cell receptor beta chains from one sample in a study of shared clonotypes between healthy human individuals. The data were produced by immunoSEQ multiplex PCR, yet TCRdb's version contains in-frame clones alone and is incomplete. There are about 2.1 million clones in the sample; 85% to 95% occur only once, and about 1.6% lies in the top ten. Sequenced input: naive CD8+ T cells from PBMCs. Every receptor here comes from a man aged 18 to 29 in good health. Some clones in this sample may be carry-over from other donors' samples. Both conserved end residues are part of each CDR3.

v_call,cdr3_aa
TRBV27,CASSPQEGGDRTEAFF
TRBV2,CASGGSGGPTDTQYF
TRBV11-3,CASSLGAEAGDTGELFF
TRBV27,CASSFRAGNQPQHF
TRBV5-5,CASSLARQLLTNEKLFF
TRBV19,CASSIVGRVMDGYTF
TRBV27,CASSTGPSEAYEQYF
TRBV5-6,CASSPLGGGIGYEQYF
TRBV7-9,CASSLGASRAEAFF
TRBV7-9,CASSLFTSGSDEQYF
TRBV7-9,CASSSNAGTGYEQYF
TRBV11-2,CASSLGRTLVRATNEKLFF
TRBV7-8,CASSLALAEGPYYNEQFF
TRBV27,CASANRGDNEQFF
TRBV19,CASRKGLTNTGELFF
TRBV2,CASSETGAGGITGELFF
TRBV9,CASSGTSGRGWQFF